The 27 T cell receptor beta chains presented below share a single source sample, sequenced in a study of blood T cell repertoires in COVID-19. Here immunoSEQ multiplex PCR was the method, and the copy in TCRdb shows in-frame clones only, minus some. The table has more than 85,000 clones, over 60% seen once. Specimen: peripheral blood. All receptors come from a woman aged 80 or older with acute or convalescent COVID-19.

This chain uses TRBV28 with TRBJ1-1; TRBD1 agrees at 9 bases. The CDR3 runs to 18 residues. With 2 bases clipped from V and 0 bases from J, the junction kept 10 bases outside the gene matches. Germline V gene data show CDR1 as MDHEN and CDR2 as SYDVKM. The CDR3 sequence is CASSLLLRDRVMNTEAFF. DNA of the CDR3: TGTGCCAGCAGTTTACTCCTCCGGGACAGGGTTATGAACACTGAAGCTTTCTTT.

This clone was detected a few times. The J gene is TRBJ1-4, the V gene TRBV7-8; unclear D gene. The germline V gene has CDR1 SGHVS and CDR2 FQNEAQ. The CDR3 has 15 amino acids. Trimming left V 6 bases short and J 5 bases short, with 16 bases between. The CDR3 DNA sequence: TGTGCCAGCAGGGCTTTTACGAATTCAAATGAAAAACTGTTTTTT. Translating gives CASRAFTNSNEKLFF.

V is TRBV27 and J is TRBJ2-7; possibly TRBD1 for D (6 bases). Trimming pared 5 bases from V and 0 bases from J, leaving 14 bases between. The CDR3 contains 15 residues. Looked up from germline, CDR1 is MNHEY and CDR2 is SMNVEV (reference sequence). DNA of the CDR3: TGTGCCAGCAGTCCCAGGGGAGCGAACTCCTACGAGCAGTACTTC. Translating it yields CASSPRGANSYEQYF.

This chain's CDR3 is CASSQIRVDEQFF. The CDR3 coding sequence is TGTGCCAGCAGTCAAATCCGGGTTGATGAGCAGTTCTTC. This chain joins TRBV7-2 and TRBJ2-1; D is unresolved. CDR3 length equals 13 residues. Germline loops: CDR1 SGHTA, CDR2 FQGNSA. The V end lost 6 bases, the J end lost 8 bases, and 14 bases lay between the germline ends.

This rearrangement joins TRBV24-1 to TRBJ1-1; no clear D gene. Germline CDR1 reads KGHDR; CDR2 reads SFDVKD. Deletions cut 1 base from V and 1 base from J, with 15 bases between. This CDR3 region has 17 residues. CDR3 bases: TGTGCCACCAGTGATTTTTTCCGACATGATGAGAACACTGAAGCTTTCTTT. As protein: CATSDFFRHDENTEAFF.

The chain links TRBV7-3 to TRBJ1-1, with 8 nucleotides matching TRBD1. CDR1 and CDR2 (germline): SGHTA, FQGTGA. The CDR3 has 14 residues. Trimming cost V 5 bases and J 5 bases; bases outside gene matches: 7. CDR3 nucleotides: TGTGCCAGCAGCGAGACAGGGGTGGAAACTGAAGCTTTCTTT. Residues: CASSETGVETEAFF.

In this sample, this clone turned up once. V usage is TRBV4-3 and J usage is TRBJ1-2; 7 nucleotides line up with TRBD1. The CDR3 runs to 16 residues. V shed 0 bases, J shed 4 bases, and the junction held 8 bases outside the gene matches. Germline lookup yields CDR1 LGHNA and CDR2 YSLEER. In DNA form, the CDR3 reads TGCGCCAGCAGCCAAGATCCCCAGCCAGGGGGCTATGGCTACACCTTC. It yields the protein CASSQDPQPGGYGYTF.

The genes are TRBV3-1 (or the pseudogene TRBV3-2) and TRBJ2-5, with 8 bases lining up with TRBD2. V was pared by 5 bases and J by 5 bases, with 7 bases of the junction left unmatched. CDR1 and CDR2 from the germline V gene are LGHDT and YNNKEL (reference sequence). The CDR3 runs 14 residues. CDR3 in amino acids: CASSTSGLGETQYF. The CDR3 nucleotides are TGTGCCAGCAGCACTAGCGGCCTAGGGGAGACCCAGTACTTC.

The chain has TRBV7-8 and TRBJ2-3, with D perhaps matching TRBD1 (5 bases). Germline V gene sequence: CDR1 SGHVS, CDR2 FQNEAQ. The length of the CDR3 is 14 residues. Between the trimmed V and J ends, which lost 5 bases and 0 bases, there was a span of 9 bases. The CDR3 loop is CASSRRQSTDTQYF. The CDR3 DNA reads TGTGCCAGCAGCCGGAGACAGAGCACAGATACGCAGTATTTT.

The V call is TRBV5-8, the J call TRBJ2-1; TRBD2 aligns across 10 bases. The CDR3 has 17 amino acids. V lost 0 bases and J lost 6; bases outside the gene matches: 9. Germline CDR1 is SGHTS and CDR2 is YDEGEE. This chain's CDR3 is CASSLVKTSGILNEQFF. CDR3 nucleotide sequence: TGTGCCAGCAGCTTGGTCAAAACTAGCGGGATTCTCAATGAGCAGTTCTTC.

The rearrangement links TRBV7-9 to TRBJ2-5, with TRBD1 matching 10 bases. The V segment lost 5 bases and the J segment 5 bases; nucleotides outside the gene matches: 5. The CDR3 length is 14 residues. CDR1 and CDR2 from the germline V gene are SEHNR and FQNEAQ (reference sequence). In nucleotides, the CDR3 is TGTGCCAGCAGCAGGGACAGGGGTCTTGAGACCCAGTACTTC. This encodes CASSRDRGLETQYF. Using reference TRBV7-9 and TRBJ2-5 for the parts outside the CDR3, the full variable domain is DTGVSQNPRHKITKRGQNVTFRCDPISEHNRLYWYRQTLGQGPEFLTYFQNEAQLEKSRLLSDRFSAERPKGSFSTLEIQRTEQGDSAMYLCASSRDRGLETQYFGPGTRLLVL.

In its sample, this clone was seen a few times. The chain recombines TRBV20-1 with TRBJ2-5; 9 bases fit TRBD2. J was trimmed by 5 bases and V by 3 bases; bases with no gene match: 10. CDR3 length: 15 amino acids. Germline V gene data show CDR1 as DFQATT and CDR2 as SNEGSKA (reference sequence). CDR3 protein: CSASLASGAGETQYF. The CDR3 DNA is TGCAGTGCTAGTCTGGCTAGCGGGGCCGGGGAGACCCAGTACTTC.

This clone appeared once. The J gene is TRBJ2-2, the V gene TRBV11-2; 7 bases are shared with TRBD2. Trimming at V came to 1 base and at J to 1 base, leaving 0 bases not matched to a gene. The germline CDR1 and CDR2 sequences are SGHAT and FQNNGV. The CDR3 length is 15 residues. Written as DNA, the CDR3 is TGTGCCAGCAGCTTAGCGGGAGGGAACACCGGGGAGCTGTTTTTT. Translation: CASSLAGGNTGELFF.

Only a few counts were recorded for this clone. This chain connects TRBV27 to TRBJ2-2, with 13 bases lining up with TRBD2. Germline CDR1 MNHEY, CDR2 SMNVEV (reference sequence). J gave up 7 bases and V 9 bases, and 8 bases lay outside the gene matches. The CDR3 is 15 residues long. CDR3 nucleotide sequence: TGTGCCAGTAGGACTAGCGGGAGTGTCGGCGGGGAGCTGTTTTTT. Residues: CASRTSGSVGGELFF.

The chain links TRBV11-3 to TRBJ2-7; D possibly corresponds to TRBD1 (5 bases). V lost 4 bases and J 3 bases, leaving 10 bases between the germline ends. The CDR3 runs 13 residues. Germline V CDR1 and CDR2: SGHNT, YENEEA. DNA of the CDR3: TGTGCCAGCAGCTCATTCGACAGCTACGAGCAGTACTTC. Encoded protein: CASSSFDSYEQYF.

V is TRBV10-3 and J is TRBJ2-3, with 8 bases lining up with TRBD1. J gave up 1 base and V 6 bases, and 3 bases lay outside the gene matches. Germline-derived CDR1 and CDR2 are ENHRY and SYGVKD. This CDR3 is built from 14 residues. CDR3 protein: CAIRGTGRTDTQYF. The CDR3 DNA sequence: TGTGCCATCAGGGGGACAGGCCGCACAGATACGCAGTATTTT.

The gene calls are TRBV13 and TRBJ2-3; TRBD2 aligns across 7 bases. Germline-derived CDR1 and CDR2 are PRHDT and FYEKMQ (reference sequence). After removal of 0 bases from V and 0 bases from J, the junction contained 6 bases not matched to a gene. There are 17 residues in the CDR3. CDR3 nucleotides: TGTGCCAGCAGCTTAGGCCCTGTAGCGGGCAGCACAGATACGCAGTATTTT. Translated, it gives CASSLGPVAGSTDTQYF.

CDR3 loop: CASSVAPGTSLSPLHF. CDR3 DNA: TGTGCCAGCAGCGTGGCACCCGGGACAAGCTTATCACCCCTCCACTTT. The chain uses TRBV9 and TRBJ1-6; tentatively, D is TRBD1 (6 bases). Per the germline V gene, CDR1 is SGDLS and CDR2 is YYNGEE. Trimming stripped 2 bases from V and 10 bases from J, with 19 bases between. CDR3 length equals 16 residues.

This clone has more than one count but fewer than ten. The chain couples TRBV10-2 to TRBJ1-1; 7 nucleotides agree with TRBD1. V shed 9 bases, J shed 3 bases, and the junction held 1 base outside the gene matches. The CDR3 sequence is 11 residues long. CDR1 and CDR2 from the germline V gene are WSHSY and SAAADI. CDR3 residues: CASTGDTEAFF. In DNA, the CDR3 is TGCGCCAGTACAGGGGACACTGAAGCTTTCTTT.

The rearrangement uses TRBV7-8 and TRBJ1-1; 8 nucleotides align to TRBD1. The CDR3 spans 16 residues. Germline V lookup: CDR1 SGHVS, CDR2 FQNEAQ. The V gene end was trimmed by 1 base and the J gene end by 2 bases; junction bases not matched to a gene: 6. CDR3 in DNA: TGTGCCAGCAGCTTAGTGCCAGGGGGCTTAAACACTGAAGCTTTCTTT. Its translation: CASSLVPGGLNTEAFF.

The chain couples TRBV2 to TRBJ1-3; D unresolved. The CDR3 loop spans 17 amino acids. V lost 4 bases, J lost 0 bases, and 16 bases lay in between. The germline gives CDR1 SNHLY, CDR2 FYNNEI. Written as DNA, the CDR3 is TGTGCCAGCAGTGGTCAAGACACCTATCGCTCTGGAAACACCATATATTTT. This sequence encodes CASSGQDTYRSGNTIYF. Variable domain in full (rest from reference TRBV2 and TRBJ1-3): EPEVTQTPSHQVTQMGQEVILRCVPISNHLYFYWYRQILGQKVEFLVSFYNNEISEKSEIFDDQFSVERPDGSNFTLKIRSTKLEDSAMYFCASSGQDTYRSGNTIYFGEGSWLTVV.

The rearrangement links TRBV24-1 to TRBJ1-2; 9 bases are a match to TRBD1. Germline V gives CDR1 KGHDR, CDR2 SFDVKD. The ends lost 4 bases at V and 8 bases at J; junction bases unmatched: 10. The CDR3 is 15 amino acids. The CDR3 DNA is TGTGCCACCAGTGACCTGATGCCCGACAGGGGGGGCTACACCTTC. Encoded protein: CATSDLMPDRGGYTF.

For the CDR3, the DNA is TGTGCCAGTAGTATTCGCGGACAGGATTACCAAGAGACCCAGTACTTC. It specifies CASSIRGQDYQETQYF. The J gene is TRBJ2-5, the V gene TRBV19; 7 bases line up with TRBD1. The CDR3 contains 16 residues. The germline gives CDR1 LNHDA, CDR2 SQIVND (reference sequence). V lost 3 bases and J lost 0; bases outside the gene matches: 7. Based on the CDR3 plus reference TRBV19 and TRBJ2-5, the full variable domain is DGGITQSPKYLFRKEGQNVTLSCEQNLNHDAMYWYRQDPGQGLRLIYYSQIVNDFQKGDIAEGYSVSREKKESFPLTVTSAQKNPTAFYLCASSIRGQDYQETQYFGPGTRLLVL.

This clone was picked up a small number of times. The chain uses TRBV24-1 and TRBJ2-2; a weak D match, TRBD2 (6 bases). Trimming pared 3 bases from V and 0 bases from J, leaving 7 bases between. Germline lookup yields CDR1 KGHDR and CDR2 SFDVKD. This CDR3 is 15 amino acids long. The DNA of the CDR3 is TGTGCCACCAGTGATACGGGAGCGAACACCGGGGAGCTGTTTTTT. Amino acid sequence: CATSDTGANTGELFF.

The gene calls are TRBV27 and TRBJ1-2; tentative D call: TRBD1 (5 bases). V was cut by 5 bases and J by 4 bases, with 17 bases left in between. From germline, CDR1 is MNHEY and CDR2 SMNVEV (reference sequence). The CDR3 totals 15 residues. DNA of the CDR3: TGTGCCAGCAGTACATACGGAGCCGGGGGCTATGGCTACACCTTC. It is translated as CASSTYGAGGYGYTF.

V and J are TRBV28 and TRBJ2-5; 8 bases fit TRBD2. V dropped 7 bases and J dropped 3; count of bases not matched to a gene: 13. Germline assignment: CDR1 MDHEN and CDR2 SYDVKM. The CDR3 spans 16 residues. The CDR3 protein is CASMIEGKAGEETQYF. The CDR3 DNA reads TGTGCCAGCATGATAGAGGGAAAAGCGGGGGAAGAGACCCAGTACTTC.

This chain uses TRBV5-1 with TRBJ1-5, with D hard to call. Trimming stripped 4 bases from V and 5 bases from J, with 13 bases between. This CDR3 spans 14 amino acids. The germline gives CDR1 SGHRS, CDR2 YFSETQ. The CDR3 sequence: CASSLEGGDQPQHF. CDR3 nucleotides: TGCGCCAGCAGCCTAGAGGGCGGTGATCAGCCCCAGCATTTT.